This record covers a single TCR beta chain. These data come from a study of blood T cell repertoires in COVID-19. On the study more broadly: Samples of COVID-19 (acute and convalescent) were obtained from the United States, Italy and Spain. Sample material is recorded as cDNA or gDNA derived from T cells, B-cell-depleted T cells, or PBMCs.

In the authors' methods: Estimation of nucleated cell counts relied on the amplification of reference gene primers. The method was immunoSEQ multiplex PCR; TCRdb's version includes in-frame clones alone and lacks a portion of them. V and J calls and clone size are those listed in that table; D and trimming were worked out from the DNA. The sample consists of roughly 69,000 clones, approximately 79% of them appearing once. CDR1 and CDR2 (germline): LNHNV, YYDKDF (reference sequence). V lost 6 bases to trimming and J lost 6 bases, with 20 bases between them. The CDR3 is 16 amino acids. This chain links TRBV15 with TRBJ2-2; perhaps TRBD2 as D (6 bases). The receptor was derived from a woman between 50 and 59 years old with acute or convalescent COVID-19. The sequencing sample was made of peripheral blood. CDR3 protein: CATRASTTSFPGELFF. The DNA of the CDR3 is TGTGCCACCAGAGCCTCCACGACTAGTTTCCCCGGGGAGCTGTTTTTT.